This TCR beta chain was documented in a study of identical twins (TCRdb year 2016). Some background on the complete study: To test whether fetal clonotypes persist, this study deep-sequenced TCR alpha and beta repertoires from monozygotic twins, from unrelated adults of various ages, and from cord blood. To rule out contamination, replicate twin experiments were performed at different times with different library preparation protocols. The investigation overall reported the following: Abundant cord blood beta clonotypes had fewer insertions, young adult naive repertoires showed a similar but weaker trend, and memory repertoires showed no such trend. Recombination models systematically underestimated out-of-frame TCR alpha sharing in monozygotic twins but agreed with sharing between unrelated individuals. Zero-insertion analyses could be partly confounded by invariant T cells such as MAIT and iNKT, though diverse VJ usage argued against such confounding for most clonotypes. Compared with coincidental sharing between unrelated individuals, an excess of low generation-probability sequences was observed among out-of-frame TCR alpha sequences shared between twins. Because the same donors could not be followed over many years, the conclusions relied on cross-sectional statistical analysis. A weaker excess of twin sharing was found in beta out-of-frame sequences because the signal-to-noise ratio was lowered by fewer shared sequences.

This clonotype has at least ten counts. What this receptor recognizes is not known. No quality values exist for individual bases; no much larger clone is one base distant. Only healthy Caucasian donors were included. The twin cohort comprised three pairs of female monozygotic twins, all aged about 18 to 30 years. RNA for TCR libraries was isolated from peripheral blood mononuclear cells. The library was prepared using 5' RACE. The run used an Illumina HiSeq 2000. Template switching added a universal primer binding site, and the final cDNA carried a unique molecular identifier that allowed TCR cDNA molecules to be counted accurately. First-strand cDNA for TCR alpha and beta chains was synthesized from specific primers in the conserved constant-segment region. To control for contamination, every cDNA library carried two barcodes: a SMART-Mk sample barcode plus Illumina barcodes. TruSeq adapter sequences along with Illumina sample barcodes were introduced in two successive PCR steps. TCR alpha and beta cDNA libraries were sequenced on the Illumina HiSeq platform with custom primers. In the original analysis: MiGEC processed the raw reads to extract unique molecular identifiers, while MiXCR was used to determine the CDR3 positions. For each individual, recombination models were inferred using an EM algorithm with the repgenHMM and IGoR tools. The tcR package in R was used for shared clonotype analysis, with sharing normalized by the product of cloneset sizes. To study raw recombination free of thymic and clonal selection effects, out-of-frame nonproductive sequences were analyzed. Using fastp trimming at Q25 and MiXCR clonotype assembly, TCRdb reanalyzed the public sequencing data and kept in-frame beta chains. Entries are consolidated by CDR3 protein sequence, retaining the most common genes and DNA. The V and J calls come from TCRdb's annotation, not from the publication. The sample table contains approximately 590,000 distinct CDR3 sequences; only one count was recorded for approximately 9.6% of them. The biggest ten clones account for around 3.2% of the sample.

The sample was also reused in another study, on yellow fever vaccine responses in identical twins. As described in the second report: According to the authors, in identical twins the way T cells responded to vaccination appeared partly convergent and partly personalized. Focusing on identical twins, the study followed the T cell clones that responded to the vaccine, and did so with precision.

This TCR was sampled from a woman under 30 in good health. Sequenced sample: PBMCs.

CDR3 region: CASSPGLAGGFTLAKNIQYF. The sequenced DNA is TGTGCCAGCAGTCCAGGACTAGCGGGGGGGTTCACCCTAGCCAAAAACATTCAGTACTTC. Here the chain combines TRBV27 and TRBJ2-4, with 15 middle bases fitting TRBD2. At the junction V is shortened by 5 bases and J by 0 bases; bases outside the gene matches: 11. The CDR3 starts with the cysteine, ends with the phenylalanine, and has 20 residues. The CDR3 DNA has 60 bases and is translated from base 1. According to the germline V gene (reference sequence), CDR1 reads MNHEY and CDR2 reads SMNVEV.